These T cell receptor beta chains were read from a single sample in a study of blood T cell repertoires in COVID-19. Sequenced by immunoSEQ multiplex PCR; TCRdb stores in-frame clones only, minus some. The sample has approximately 84,000 clones, 83% seen once. Specimen: peripheral blood. These receptors were collected from a woman of 80 years or more with acute or convalescent COVID-19. The conserved cysteine and the conserved F or W are not part of the CDR3 here.

J gene | V gene | CDR3 protein
TRBJ2-1 | TRBV29-1 | SADRGYNEQF
TRBJ2-5 | TRBV6-2/TRBV6-3 | ASSYVAGDPWGTQY
TRBJ2-1 | TRBV7-2 | ASSPDSSASGHNEQF
TRBJ1-6 | TRBV19 | ACRSGGRSPLH
TRBJ2-7 | TRBV11-2 | ASSLAVYEQY
TRBJ1-1 | TRBV7-9 | ASSLVAENTEAF
TRBJ2-5 | TRBV18 | ASSPPTSSGAQETQY
TRBJ1-1 | TRBV7-9 | ASSFWDSNTEAF
TRBJ1-5 | TRBV27 | ASSLSARGPYSNQPQH
TRBJ1-1 | TRBV6-5 | ASTEPGQGITAF
TRBJ2-2 | TRBV24-1 | ATAGREGRGTGELF
TRBJ2-1 | TRBV11-3 | ASSRAGLAGAGEQF
TRBJ2-7 | TRBV5-1 | ASSLAGASYEQY
TRBJ1-5 | TRBV2 | ASTPEGDYQPQH
TRBJ2-3 | TRBV7-3 | ASSFSGVTDTQY
TRBJ2-3 | TRBV7-2 | ASSQAGYTQY
TRBJ1-2 | TRBV7-2 | ASSPGAYGYT
TRBJ2-3 | TRBV18 | ASSPPLSGSDTQY